This T cell receptor (beta chain) was identified in a study of TIL therapy for anti-PD-1-resistant metastatic lung cancer. The immunoSEQ assay was v3. Survey-level samples got 1.5 million to 2 million read pairs; deep-level samples got about 5-6 million. The assay was immunoSEQ multiplex PCR, and TCRdb's table has in-frame clones only and misses some. The sample gives fewer than 15,000 clones, around 66% of which show up once; 9% is in the top ten. A word on this clone: Its antigen is as yet unknown.

This CDR3 contains 16 residues. Looked up from germline, CDR1 is SGHNT and CDR2 is YYREEE (reference sequence). V shed 4 bases and J 3 bases; nucleotides not matched to a gene: 6. Study-level points and caveats: Many TIL product clones were absent from baseline tumor, suggesting clonal contraction.

The time point is: pre-treatment sample, taken before nivolumab and TIL therapy. Tumor tissue came from excised metastases, mostly pleural nodules or supraclavicular lymph nodes. The sequence derives from a woman aged 30 to 85 with non-small cell lung cancer. The J gene is TRBJ2-2, the V gene TRBV5-4; 10 bases are a match to TRBD2. The source material was tumor tissue, sampled at baseline. CDR3 residues: CASSPNLAGDTGELFF. The CDR3 DNA is TGTGCCAGCAGCCCAAACCTAGCGGGAGACACCGGGGAGCTGTTTTTT.